This passage covers 20 T cell receptor beta chains from one sample sequenced in a study of shared clonotypes between healthy human individuals. Here immunoSEQ multiplex PCR was the method, and the copy in TCRdb shows in-frame clones only, minus some. The table lists about 480,000 clones, 60% to 85% of them singletons, with 10% to 15% in the top ten. The sequenced sample was PBMCs. These receptors originate from a woman aged 40 to 55 in good health. Some clones in this sample may be carry-over from other donors' samples.

As regards this clone: The sample carries other DNA sequences with the same CDR3. The chain uses TRBV19 and TRBJ2-7; D is undetermined. This CDR3 comprises 14 residues. Trimming cost V 3 bases and J 2 bases, with 11 bases left between them. CDR1 and CDR2 from the germline V gene are LNHDA and SQIVND (reference sequence). CDR3 nucleotide sequence: TGTGCCAGTAGTATCCGCGACGGACCCTACGAGCAGTACTTC. Its protein is CASSIRDGPYEQYF.

This clone has a single count. The chain combines TRBV19 with TRBJ2-7; D is undetermined. Trimming cost V 9 bases and J 3 bases, with 24 bases left between them. This CDR3 contains 16 residues. Germline assignment: CDR1 LNHDA and CDR2 SQIVND (reference sequence). The CDR3 loop is CASPTTEDVKVYEQYF. CDR3 in DNA: TGTGCCAGCCCCACGACCGAAGATGTTAAGGTCTACGAGCAGTACTTC.

V usage is TRBV11-3 and J usage is TRBJ2-7, with a possible D match to TRBD2 (5 bases). Trimming cost V 1 base and J 0 bases, with 13 bases left between them. From germline, CDR1 is SGHNT and CDR2 YENEEA. The CDR3 is 16 amino acids. DNA of the CDR3: TGTGCCAGCAGCTTAGGGGCGGGTCTACCCTCCTACGAGCAGTACTTC. This encodes CASSLGAGLPSYEQYF. The full variable domain, its missing parts supplied by reference TRBV11-3 and TRBJ2-7, is EAGVVQSPRYKIIEKKQPVAFWCNPISGHNTLYWYLQNLGQGPELLIRYENEEAVDDSQLPKDRFSAERLKGVDSTLKIQPAELGDSAVYLCASSLGAGLPSYEQYFGPGTRLTVT.

V gene TRBV5-5 combines with J gene TRBJ2-1; tentative D call: TRBD2 (5 bases). This CDR3 region has 12 residues. CDR1 is SGHKS, CDR2 YYEKEE, per germline (reference sequence). Trimming removed 5 bases at V and 8 bases at J, with 11 bases between. The CDR3 spells CASSRLADEQFF. Here the CDR3 DNA reads TGTGCCAGCAGTAGGCTAGCTGATGAGCAGTTCTTC. Supplemented by reference TRBV5-5 and TRBJ2-1, the full variable domain reads DAGVTQSPTHLIKTRGQQVTLRCSPISGHKSVSWYQQVLGQGPQFIFQYYEKEERGRGNFPDRFSARQFPNYSSELNVNALLLGDSALYLCASSRLADEQFFGPGTRLTVL.

This clone is a singleton in its sample. The genes are TRBV6-5 and TRBJ1-1; tentative D call: TRBD1 (5 bases). The length of the CDR3 is 15 residues. Germline-derived CDR1 and CDR2 are MNHEY and SVGAGI. The V gene lost 6 bases and the J gene lost 1 base, with 15 bases spanning the gap. The CDR3 region has the DNA TGTGCCAGCAGACCCCTTCTTACAGGGAACACTGAAGCTTTCTTT. It codes for CASRPLLTGNTEAFF.

J is TRBJ2-1 and V is TRBV25-1; 11 positions match TRBD2. CDR1 is MGHDK, CDR2 SYGVNS, per germline. CDR3 length: 17 amino acids. Unmatched junction bases numbered 6, after V lost 0 bases and J lost 5 bases. The CDR3 protein is CASSEYLAGGRNNEQFF. CDR3 in DNA: TGTGCCAGCAGTGAATACTTAGCGGGAGGGCGAAACAATGAGCAGTTCTTC.

This clone came up many times. This chain connects TRBV21-1 to TRBJ2-7. TRBV21-1 is a documented pseudogene. CDR3 length: 13 residues. The CDR3 spells CASTVQPMPEQYF. CDR3 sequence (DNA): TGTGCCAGCACGGTCCAGCCCATGCCCGAGCAGTACTTC.

This chain links TRBV5-1 with TRBJ2-1; TRBD2 aligns across 13 bases. Unmatched junction bases numbered 18, after V lost 4 bases and J lost 5 bases. The CDR3 has 20 residues. Germline values: CDR1 SGHRS, CDR2 YFSETQ. The CDR3 region is CASSPRSTSGRFRINNEQFF. For the CDR3, the DNA is TGCGCCAGCAGCCCCCGTTCGACTAGCGGGAGGTTTAGGATAAACAATGAGCAGTTCTTC.

The chain combines TRBV9 with TRBJ1-1; possibly TRBD1 for D (5 bases). From germline, CDR1 is SGDLS and CDR2 YYNGEE. This CDR3 is built from 14 residues. Trimming removed 2 bases at V and 7 bases at J, with 15 bases between. In DNA form, the CDR3 reads TGTGCCAGCAGCGTCAGGGAGACTCCTAATGAAGCTTTCTTT. This translates into CASSVRETPNEAFF.

This sequence joins TRBV30 and TRBJ2-1, with D possibly being TRBD1 (6 bases). Between the trimmed V and J ends, which lost 5 bases and 8 bases, there was a span of 19 bases. Germline V gene sequence: CDR1 GTSNPN, CDR2 SVGIG (reference sequence). The CDR3 totals 14 residues. CDR3 sequence (DNA): TGTGCCTGGGGACCGGGCCAGGGGTTTCATGAGCAGTTCTTC. Protein product: CAWGPGQGFHEQFF.

V gene TRBV10-2 combines with J gene TRBJ1-6, with 10 bases matching TRBD1. The CDR3 loop spans 14 amino acids. The V and J ends lost 8 bases and 7 bases, in that order; junction bases with no gene match: 5. The germline gives CDR1 WSHSY, CDR2 SAAADI. The CDR3 region has the DNA TGCGCCAGCGCCAGGGACAGGGGAAATTCACCCCTCCACTTT. It specifies CASARDRGNSPLHF.

This clone was seen just once. The CDR3 DNA sequence: TGTGCCAGCTCCCCCGGTGACTCTGGAAACACCATATATTTT. As protein: CASSPGDSGNTIYF. V is TRBV5-4 and J is TRBJ1-3; no firm D call. V was pared by 7 bases and J by 0 bases, with 11 bases between. CDR3 length equals 14 residues. Germline values: CDR1 SGHNT, CDR2 YYREEE (reference sequence).

This chain joins TRBV27 and TRBJ2-1, with no clear D. The CDR3 consists of 15 residues. With 3 bases removed from V and 2 bases from J, the gap between germline ends came to 11 bases. CDR1 and CDR2 (germline): MNHEY, SMNVEV (reference sequence). CDR3 sequence reads: CASSFSGQPYNEQFF. The DNA of the CDR3 is TGTGCCAGCAGTTTTTCGGGCCAGCCCTACAATGAGCAGTTCTTC.

This chain joins TRBV9 and TRBJ2-2; D may be TRBD2 (6 bases). V lost 3 bases to trimming and J lost 0 bases, with 15 bases between them. This CDR3 region has 17 residues. Germline V lookup: CDR1 SGDLS, CDR2 YYNGEE. This CDR3 is CASSARGGLSNTGELFF. The CDR3 DNA reads as TGTGCCAGCAGCGCTAGAGGAGGGCTATCGAACACCGGGGAGCTGTTTTTT.

J is TRBJ2-1 and V is TRBV14, with TRBD1 matching 9 bases. The CDR3 sequence is 15 residues long. CDR1 and CDR2 (germline): SGHDN, FVKESK. V shed 3 bases, J shed 7 bases, and the junction held 7 bases outside the gene matches. The CDR3 region is CASSHLSGTGNEQFF. The CDR3 nucleotides are TGTGCCAGCAGCCATCTTTCCGGGACAGGGAATGAGCAGTTCTTC.

This clone was seen only once. The genes are TRBV6-5 and TRBJ1-1; no clear D. Between the trimmed V and J ends, which lost 2 bases and 1 base, there was a span of 5 bases. This CDR3 spans 13 amino acids. Germline-derived CDR1 and CDR2 are MNHEY and SVGAGI. The CDR3 region has the DNA TGTGCCAGCAGTTACGGGAGGAACACTGAAGCTTTCTTT. This codes for CASSYGRNTEAFF.

V usage is TRBV19 and J usage is TRBJ2-6, with D possibly being TRBD1 (5 bases). This CDR3 spans 17 amino acids. Trimming pared 1 base from V and 0 bases from J, leaving 10 bases between. In germline, CDR1 is LNHDA, CDR2 SQIVND (reference sequence). CDR3 residues: CASSIAAGNSGANVLTF. The CDR3 DNA reads TGTGCCAGTAGTATAGCGGCAGGGAACTCTGGGGCCAACGTCCTGACTTTC.

The J gene is TRBJ2-4, the V gene TRBV5-1; tentative D call: TRBD2 (5 bases). This CDR3 has 14 residues. Trimming cost V 0 bases and J 6 bases, with 10 bases left between them. The germline V gene has CDR1 SGHRS and CDR2 YFSETQ. CDR3 residues: CASSLVAGLNIQYF. The CDR3 region has the DNA TGCGCCAGCAGCTTGGTCGCCGGACTAAACATTCAGTACTTC.

This chain connects TRBV19 to TRBJ1-5; TRBD1 might be the D (5 bases). Trimming pared 7 bases from V and 7 bases from J, leaving 17 bases between. CDR1 is LNHDA, CDR2 SQIVND, per germline (reference sequence). There are 14 residues in the CDR3. The CDR3 protein is CASIQSQGGQPQHF. The DNA of the CDR3 is TGTGCCAGTATACAAAGCCAGGGTGGGCAGCCCCAGCATTTT.

The chain uses TRBV5-1 and TRBJ2-3; no firm D call. The CDR3 is 14 amino acids. Germline CDR1 and CDR2: SGHRS and YFSETQ. Trimming stripped 0 bases from V and 6 bases from J, with 11 bases between. The CDR3 region is CASSLAAPMDTQYF. The CDR3 DNA is TGCGCCAGCAGCTTGGCCGCGCCAATGGATACGCAGTATTTT.